The 13 T cell receptor beta chains presented below share a single source sample, sequenced in a study of blood T cell repertoires in COVID-19. Sequenced by immunoSEQ multiplex PCR; TCRdb stores in-frame clones only, minus some. In the table there are some 320,000 clones, over 75% of which are singletons. Sequencing used peripheral blood. The source is a human donor in a cohort sampled during active COVID-19.

The chain carries TRBV27 and TRBJ1-5; D remains unclear. CDR3 length equals 14 residues. Trimming shortened V by 5 bases and J by 1 base, and 9 bases separated the two germline ends. Germline CDR1 and CDR2: MNHEY and SMNVEV (reference sequence). The CDR3 is CASSPQLSNQPQHF. CDR3 in DNA: TGTGCCAGCAGTCCCCAACTCAGCAATCAGCCCCAGCATTTT.

The V and J genes are TRBV29-1 and TRBJ1-2, with no clear D. V was pared by 2 bases and J by 5 bases, with 21 bases between. In germline, CDR1 is SQVTM, CDR2 ANQGSEA. The CDR3 totals 16 residues. This chain's CDR3 is CSVEPIRQAFRYGYTF. DNA for the CDR3: TGCAGCGTTGAACCCATACGGCAGGCGTTTAGATATGGCTACACCTTC. The full variable domain, with the rest looked up from reference TRBV29-1 and TRBJ1-2, is SAVISQKPSRDICQRGTSLTIQCQVDSQVTMMFWYRQQPGQSLTLIATANQGSEATYESGFVIDKFPISRPNLTFSTLTVSNMSPEDSSIYLCSVEPIRQAFRYGYTFGSGTRLTVV.

The chain combines TRBV24-1 with TRBJ2-1, with D perhaps matching TRBD2 (5 bases). In germline, CDR1 is KGHDR, CDR2 SFDVKD. Trimming left V 6 bases short and J 5 bases short, with 16 bases between. This CDR3 is 15 amino acids long. The CDR3 coding sequence is TGTGCCACCAGTCATAGCGCCCGGATCAACAATGAGCAGTTCTTC. It encodes CATSHSARINNEQFF.

Here the CDR3 DNA reads TGTGCCAGCAGCTTAGCAGGGGCATTTCAGCCCCAGCATTTT. Protein: CASSLAGAFQPQHF. The genes are TRBV11-2 and TRBJ1-5, with D possibly being TRBD1 (6 bases). V lost 1 base to trimming and J lost 6 bases, with 10 bases between them. Germline lookup yields CDR1 SGHAT and CDR2 FQNNGV. This CDR3 contains 14 residues.

This chain links TRBV7-3 with TRBJ2-2; a weak D match, TRBD1 (6 bases). V gave up 5 bases and J gave up 2 bases, with 12 bases separating them. This CDR3 is 15 amino acids long. CDR1 and CDR2 (germline): SGHTA, FQGTGA. The CDR3 DNA is TGTGCCAGCAGCGCAGACAGGATTAACACCGGGGAGCTGTTTTTT. Its translation is CASSADRINTGELFF.

The chain links TRBV5-6 to TRBJ2-2; D gene ambiguous. Germline V lookup: CDR1 SGHDT, CDR2 YYEEEE. The CDR3 is made up of 12 amino acids. The V gene lost 0 bases and the J gene lost 8 bases, with 5 bases spanning the gap. CDR3 residues: CASSLAGGELFF. In DNA form, the CDR3 reads TGTGCCAGCAGCTTGGCCGGTGGGGAGCTGTTTTTT.

The chain links TRBV19 to TRBJ2-5; D might be TRBD1 (6 bases). The length of the CDR3 is 13 residues. Trimming took off 3 bases at V and 3 bases at J, with 8 bases between the two ends. Germline-derived CDR1 and CDR2 are LNHDA and SQIVND (reference sequence). CDR3 bases: TGTGCCAGTAGTATGGGACAAAAAGAGACCCAGTACTTC. Its translation is CASSMGQKETQYF.

The chain uses TRBV9 and TRBJ2-1, with 13 bases matching TRBD2. Per germline, CDR1 SGDLS and CDR2 YYNGEE. This CDR3 is 17 amino acids long. V shed 0 bases and J 4 bases; nucleotides not matched to a gene: 4. The CDR3 nucleotides are TGTGCCAGCAGCGTAGTCGGACTAGCGGGGGTTTACAATGAGCAGTTCTTC. Translation gives CASSVVGLAGVYNEQFF.

This clone was counted only a few times. The chain combines TRBV7-6 with TRBJ2-1, with TRBD2 matching 8 bases. In germline, CDR1 is SGHVS, CDR2 FNYEAQ. The CDR3 totals 17 residues. Losses at the gene ends were 3 bases for V and 0 bases for J; bases not matched to a gene: 7. CDR3 sequence (DNA): TGTGCCAGCAGCTTCCTTAGCGGGGACCTCTCCTACAATGAGCAGTTCTTC. Encoded protein: CASSFLSGDLSYNEQFF. The full variable domain, completed using reference TRBV7-6 and TRBJ2-1, is GAGVSQSPRYKVTKRGQDVALRCDPISGHVSLYWYRQALGQGPEFLTYFNYEAQQDKSGLPNDRFSAERPEGSISTLTIQRTEQRDSAMYRCASSFLSGDLSYNEQFFGPGTRLTVL.

V is TRBV15 and J is TRBJ1-2; D possibly corresponds to TRBD1 (6 bases). Germline V lookup: CDR1 LNHNV, CDR2 YYDKDF (reference sequence). CDR3 length: 16 amino acids. V lost 3 bases, J lost 3 bases, and 17 bases lay in between. The CDR3 DNA reads TGTGCCACCAGCAGTTCCCAGGGGATGGGGGACTATGGCTACACCTTC. Its translation: CATSSSQGMGDYGYTF.

V gene TRBV7-8 combines with J gene TRBJ2-6, with 10 bases aligning to TRBD1. Germline V gives CDR1 SGHVS, CDR2 FQNEAQ. The junction had 19 bases not matched to a gene; V was cut back by 4 bases and J by 1 base. The CDR3 is made up of 22 amino acids. The CDR3: CASSSYYLQGDRGPSGANVLTF. The CDR3 DNA follows: TGTGCCAGCAGCTCATATTATCTACAAGGGGACAGGGGACCGTCTGGGGCCAACGTCCTGACTTTC. The full variable domain, in which reference TRBV7-8 and TRBJ2-6 provide the parts outside the CDR3, is GAGVSQSPRYKVAKRGQDVALRCDPISGHVSLFWYQQALGQGPEFLTYFQNEAQLDKSGLPSDRFFAERPEGSVSTLKIQRTQQEDSAVYLCASSSYYLQGDRGPSGANVLTFGAGSRLTVL.

This chain links TRBV7-9 with TRBJ2-1, with D hard to call. V was cut by 5 bases and J by 0 bases, with 11 bases left in between. This CDR3 has 15 residues. The germline gives CDR1 SEHNR, CDR2 FQNEAQ (reference sequence). This CDR3 reads CASSTAVLSYNEQFF. The DNA of the CDR3 is TGTGCCAGCAGCACCGCGGTCCTCTCCTACAATGAGCAGTTCTTC.

The chain couples TRBV7-3 to TRBJ1-5; D is uncertain. CDR1 is SGHTA, CDR2 FQGTGA, per germline. CDR3 length: 12 amino acids. V lost 3 bases, J lost 6 bases, and 6 bases lay in between. CDR3: CASSFNLQPQHF. The CDR3 region has the DNA TGTGCCAGCAGCTTTAATCTTCAGCCCCAGCATTTT.